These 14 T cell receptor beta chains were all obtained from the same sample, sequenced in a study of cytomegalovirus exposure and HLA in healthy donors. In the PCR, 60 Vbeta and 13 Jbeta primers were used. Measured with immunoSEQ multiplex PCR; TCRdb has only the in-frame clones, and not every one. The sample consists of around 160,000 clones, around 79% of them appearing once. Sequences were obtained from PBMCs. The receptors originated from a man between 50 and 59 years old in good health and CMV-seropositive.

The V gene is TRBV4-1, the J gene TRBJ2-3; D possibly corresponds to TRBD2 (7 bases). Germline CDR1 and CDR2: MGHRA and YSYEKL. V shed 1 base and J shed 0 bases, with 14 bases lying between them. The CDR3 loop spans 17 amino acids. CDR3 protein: CASSQVARGHSTDTQYF. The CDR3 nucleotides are TGCGCCAGCAGCCAAGTAGCGCGGGGGCATAGCACAGATACGCAGTATTTT.

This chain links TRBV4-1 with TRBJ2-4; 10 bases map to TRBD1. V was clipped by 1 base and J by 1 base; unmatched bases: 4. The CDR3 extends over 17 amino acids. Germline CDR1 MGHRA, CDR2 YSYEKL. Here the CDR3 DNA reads TGCGCCAGCAGCCAAGTTCCGGACAGGGGGGCCAAAAACATTCAGTACTTC. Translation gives CASSQVPDRGAKNIQYF.

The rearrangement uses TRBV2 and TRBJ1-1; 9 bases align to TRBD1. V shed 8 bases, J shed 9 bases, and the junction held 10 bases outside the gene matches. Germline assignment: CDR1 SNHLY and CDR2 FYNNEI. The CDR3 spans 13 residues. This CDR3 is CASQGQGYLKAFF. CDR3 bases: TGTGCCAGCCAGGGACAGGGATACCTTAAAGCTTTCTTT.

This chain's CDR3 is CASSLTGRGYEQYF. In DNA, the CDR3 is TGTGCCAGCAGCTTAACAGGCAGGGGCTACGAGCAGTACTTC. The rearrangement links TRBV7-3 to TRBJ2-7; TRBD1 is a possible D gene (6 bases). The CDR3 runs 14 residues. Trimming removed 0 bases from V and 3 bases from J, with 9 bases in between. The germline V gene encodes CDR1 SGHTA and CDR2 FQGTGA.

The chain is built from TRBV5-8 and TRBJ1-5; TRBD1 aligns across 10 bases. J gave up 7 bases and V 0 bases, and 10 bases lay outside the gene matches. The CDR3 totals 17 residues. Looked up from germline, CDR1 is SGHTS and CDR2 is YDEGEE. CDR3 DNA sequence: TGTGCCAGCAGCTTGGCCCGACTCCGGGACAGGGGCCAGCCCCAGCATTTT. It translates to CASSLARLRDRGQPQHF.

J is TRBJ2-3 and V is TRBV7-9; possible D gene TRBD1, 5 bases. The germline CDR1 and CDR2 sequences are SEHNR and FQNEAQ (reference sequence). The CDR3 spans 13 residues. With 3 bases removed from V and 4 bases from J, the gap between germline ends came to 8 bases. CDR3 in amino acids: CASSLAGPDTQYF. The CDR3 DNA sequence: TGTGCCAGCAGCTTGGCAGGGCCAGATACGCAGTATTTT.

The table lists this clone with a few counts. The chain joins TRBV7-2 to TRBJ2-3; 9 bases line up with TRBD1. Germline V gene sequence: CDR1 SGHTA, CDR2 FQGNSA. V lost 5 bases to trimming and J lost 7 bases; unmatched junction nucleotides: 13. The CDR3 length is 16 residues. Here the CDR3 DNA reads TGTGCCAGCAGCGCAAGACAGGGGGGAGTAGAGAATACGCAGTATTTT. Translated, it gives CASSARQGGVENTQYF.

CDR3 nucleotide sequence: TGTGCCAGCAAAGGGACACAGAACACCGGGGAGCTGTTTTTT. Its translation is CASKGTQNTGELFF. The chain employs TRBV28 and TRBJ2-2; perhaps TRBD1 as D (6 bases). The germline V gene encodes CDR1 MDHEN and CDR2 SYDVKM. CDR3 size: 14 residues. V lost 7 bases and J lost 1, with 10 bases in between.

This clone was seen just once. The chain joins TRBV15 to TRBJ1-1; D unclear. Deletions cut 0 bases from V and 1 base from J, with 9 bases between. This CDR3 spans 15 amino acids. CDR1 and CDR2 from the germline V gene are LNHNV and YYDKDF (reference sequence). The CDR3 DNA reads TGTGCCACCAGCAGAGAAGGACGGGAGAACACTGAAGCTTTCTTT. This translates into CATSREGRENTEAFF.

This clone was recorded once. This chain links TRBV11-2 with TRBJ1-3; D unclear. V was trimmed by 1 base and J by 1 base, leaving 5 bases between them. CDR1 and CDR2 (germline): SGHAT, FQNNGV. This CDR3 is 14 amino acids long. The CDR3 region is CASSLVSSGNTIYF. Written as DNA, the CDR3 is TGTGCCAGCAGCTTAGTTAGTTCTGGAAACACCATATATTTT.

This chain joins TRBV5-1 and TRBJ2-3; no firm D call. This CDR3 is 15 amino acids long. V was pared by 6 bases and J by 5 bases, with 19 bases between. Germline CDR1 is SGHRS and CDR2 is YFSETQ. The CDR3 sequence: CASTARSFLVDTQYF. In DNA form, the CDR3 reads TGCGCCAGCACCGCGCGGTCTTTTTTGGTAGATACGCAGTATTTT.

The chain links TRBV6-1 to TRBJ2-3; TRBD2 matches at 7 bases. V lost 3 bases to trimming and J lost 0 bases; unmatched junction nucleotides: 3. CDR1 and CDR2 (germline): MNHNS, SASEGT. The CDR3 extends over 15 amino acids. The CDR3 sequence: CASSDGGTSTDTQYF. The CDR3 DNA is TGTGCCAGCAGTGACGGGGGGACTAGCACAGATACGCAGTATTTT.

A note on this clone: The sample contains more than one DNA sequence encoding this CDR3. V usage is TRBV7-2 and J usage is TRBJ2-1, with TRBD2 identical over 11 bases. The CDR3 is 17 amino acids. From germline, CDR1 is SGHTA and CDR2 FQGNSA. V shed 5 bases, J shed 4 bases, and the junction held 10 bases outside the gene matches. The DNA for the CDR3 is TGTGCCAGCAGCCACGATTCCACTAGCGGGGGTTACAATGAGCAGTTCTTC. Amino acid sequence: CASSHDSTSGGYNEQFF.

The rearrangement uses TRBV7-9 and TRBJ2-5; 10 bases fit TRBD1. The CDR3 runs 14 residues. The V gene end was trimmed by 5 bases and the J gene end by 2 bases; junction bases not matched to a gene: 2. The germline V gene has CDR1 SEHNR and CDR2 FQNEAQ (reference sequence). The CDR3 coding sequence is TGTGCCAGCAGCCTGGGACAGGGGCAAGAGACCCAGTACTTC. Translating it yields CASSLGQGQETQYF.